This is a list of T cell receptor beta chains from one sample in a study of blood T cell repertoires in COVID-19. The protocol was immunoSEQ multiplex PCR, while the TCRdb copy is restricted to in-frame clones and leaves out a portion. Seen here are roughly 380,000 clones, 87% observed once, and the top ten hold around 1.3%. Sequencing used PBMCs or T cells enriched from blood (not recorded which). These receptors all stem from a man aged 25 to 45 who had recovered from COVID-19. Both conserved end residues are part of each CDR3. The D gene is left open where the match is weak. Not every row has a clone size; where given, it reads once, few, many or a size class.

CAWRIAGSYEQYF | TGTGCCTGGAGAATAGCGGGGAGCTACGAGCAGTACTTC | NA | TRBJ2-7 | TRBD2 | TRBV30
CASSESMLLGGADNEQFF | TGCGCCAGCAGTGAGAGTATGTTGTTAGGAGGGGCCGACAATGAGCAGTTCTTC | NA | TRBJ2-1 | NA | TRBV10-2
CSASRDSRQETQYF | TGCAGTGCTAGTCGGGACTCGCGTCAAGAGACCCAGTACTTC | once | TRBJ2-5 | NA | TRBV20-1
CSATQGDTEAFF | TGCAGCGCCACACAGGGTGACACTGAAGCTTTCTTT | NA | TRBJ1-1 | NA | TRBV29-1
CASSTGTGENQPQHF | TGTGCCAGTAGTACCGGGACAGGGGAGAATCAGCCCCAGCATTTT | NA | TRBJ1-5 | TRBD1 | TRBV19
CSVGQVMNTEAFF | TGCAGCGTAGGACAGGTCATGAACACTGAAGCTTTCTTT | NA | TRBJ1-1 | TRBD1 | TRBV29-1
CASGAGMNTEAFF | TGTGCCAGCGGGGCAGGGATGAACACTGAAGCTTTCTTT | NA | TRBJ1-1 | NA | TRBV11-3
CASSFGVPDTQYF | TGTGCCAGCAGCTTCGGGGTCCCGGATACGCAGTATTTT | NA | TRBJ2-3 | NA | TRBV5-6
CAWSRGTEVPEAFF | TGTGCCTGGAGTCGGGGGACCGAAGTCCCTGAAGCTTTCTTT | NA | TRBJ1-1 | NA | TRBV30
CASSFLIERSDRENTEAFF | TGTGCCAGCAGCTTCTTGATCGAGAGGTCGGATAGAGAGAACACTGAAGCTTTCTTT | NA | TRBJ1-1 | NA | TRBV5-6
CASSHLSSGNTIYF | TGTGCCAGCAGCCACCTTAGCTCTGGAAACACCATATATTTT | few | TRBJ1-3 | NA | TRBV7-9
CASSPAGSGNTIYF | TGTGCCAGCTCACCAGCAGGGTCCGGAAACACCATATATTTT | NA | TRBJ1-3 | NA | TRBV18
CASSDSSYNSPLHF | TGTGCCAGCAGCGATAGCTCCTATAATTCACCCCTCCACTTT | NA | TRBJ1-6 | NA | TRBV9
CSVEASFQTQYF | TGCAGCGTTGAGGCTAGTTTTCAGACCCAGTACTTC | NA | TRBJ2-5 | NA | TRBV29-1
CASSQEWRSYGYTF | TGTGCCAGCAGCCAAGAGTGGAGGTCCTATGGCTACACCTTC | NA | TRBJ1-2 | NA | TRBV3-1/TRBV3-2
CASSTGQGGHQPQHF | TGTGCCAGCAGTACGGGACAGGGTGGGCATCAGCCCCAGCATTTT | NA | TRBJ1-5 | TRBD1 | TRBV27
CASSPPGMDTGELFF | TGTGCCAGCAGTCCTCCGGGGATGGACACCGGGGAGCTGTTTTTT | few | TRBJ2-2 | NA | TRBV5-4
CALGRGTTNTGELFF | TGTGCTCTCGGACGTGGGACAACGAACACCGGGGAGCTGTTTTTT | NA | TRBJ2-2 | NA | TRBV10-3
CASSQVPGQGDEKLFF | TGTGCCAGCAGCCAAGTCCCCGGACAGGGAGATGAAAAACTGTTTTTT | once | TRBJ1-4 | TRBD1 | TRBV3-1/TRBV3-2
CASSFDGGNYGYTF | TGTGCCAGCAGTTTCGATGGCGGTAACTATGGCTACACCTTC | NA | TRBJ1-2 | NA | TRBV28
CASSLKGDRVPPSNQPQHF | TGTGCCAGCAGCTTAAAGGGGGACAGGGTCCCCCCCAGCAATCAGCCCCAGCATTTT | NA | TRBJ1-5 | TRBD1 | TRBV9
CASSQTPGTISDEQYF | TGTGCCAGCAGCCAAACCCCCGGGACAATCAGCGACGAGCAGTACTTC | once | TRBJ2-7 | NA | TRBV3-1/TRBV3-2
CSVGSRDGYTF | TGCAGCGTTGGGTCCAGGGATGGCTACACCTTC | NA | TRBJ1-2 | NA | TRBV29-1
CASSISYSQGNGYTF | TGTGCCAGTAGTATATCCTACAGCCAGGGGAATGGCTACACCTTC | NA | TRBJ1-2 | NA | TRBV19
CASSLLGRDYTF | TGTGCCAGCAGTTTACTTGGGAGGGACTACACCTTC | NA | TRBJ1-2 | NA | TRBV27
CASSEGVQGTQPQHF | TGTGCCAGCAGCGAGGGAGTCCAAGGTACTCAGCCCCAGCATTTT | once | TRBJ1-5 | NA | TRBV6-5
CASSSTGDSGELFF | TGTGCCAGCAGCTCGACAGGGGATTCCGGGGAGCTGTTTTTT | once | TRBJ2-2 | TRBD1 | TRBV7-9
CASRKEHAAFF | TGTGCCAGTCGTAAGGAGCATGCGGCTTTCTTT | NA | TRBJ1-1 | NA | TRBV19
CASSGRTDSGGYTF | TGTGCCAGCAGCGGACGGACCGACTCGGGAGGCTACACCTTC | NA | TRBJ1-2 | NA | TRBV5-4
CASSLEGTEAFF | TGTGCCAGCAGCTTGGAGGGGACTGAAGCTTTCTTT | NA | TRBJ1-1 | NA | TRBV5-4
CASSFARGTEAFF | TGTGCCAGCAGTTTCGCTAGGGGCACTGAAGCTTTCTTT | NA | TRBJ1-1 | NA | TRBV12-3/TRBV12-4
CASRAGTGDAGELFF | TGTGCCAGCAGGGCCGGGACAGGGGACGCCGGGGAGCTGTTTTTT | once | TRBJ2-2 | TRBD1 | TRBV9
CASSPSRTSAQRGEQYF | TGTGCCAGCAGCCCCTCACGGACTAGCGCACAAAGGGGAGAGCAGTACTTC | NA | TRBJ2-7 | TRBD2 | TRBV7-2
CASSVVPFSGNTIYF | TGTGCCAGCAGCGTAGTCCCCTTCTCTGGAAACACCATATATTTT | NA | TRBJ1-3 | NA | TRBV9
CASSPTGQGPQPQHF | TGTGCCAGCTCACCAACAGGACAGGGGCCTCAGCCCCAGCATTTT | NA | TRBJ1-5 | TRBD1 | TRBV18
CASSKKEQAQGSQPQHF | TGTGCCAGCAGCAAAAAGGAACAAGCACAGGGGAGTCAGCCCCAGCATTTT | NA | TRBJ1-5 | NA | TRBV21-1
CASSRYTAGMGAEAFF | TGCGCCAGCAGCCGGTACACGGCGGGGATGGGAGCTGAAGCTTTCTTT | NA | TRBJ1-1 | NA | TRBV4-1
CASSLAFDEQYF | TGCGCCAGCAGCTTGGCCTTCGACGAGCAGTACTTC | NA | TRBJ2-7 | NA | TRBV5-1
CASSDSGTANTGELFF | TGTGCCAGCAGTGACTCCGGGACAGCGAACACCGGGGAGCTGTTTTTT | once | TRBJ2-2 | TRBD1 | TRBV25-1
CASSPDRSRLYEQYF | TGTGCCAGTAGCCCAGACAGGTCTCGTTTGTACGAGCAGTACTTC | NA | TRBJ2-7 | NA | TRBV19
CASSLGRSDSYGYTF | TGTGCCAGCAGCTTAGGGCGGAGCGACAGCTATGGCTACACCTTC | NA | TRBJ1-2 | NA | TRBV11-2
CASSQDLGGGPAKNIQYF | TGTGCCAGCAGCCAAGATTTGGGCGGGGGTCCAGCCAAAAACATTCAGTACTTC | NA | TRBJ2-4 | TRBD2 | TRBV3-1/TRBV3-2
CASSNRTSNYEQFF | TGTGCCAGCAGTAACCGGACTAGTAACTATGAGCAGTTCTTC | NA | TRBJ2-1 | TRBD2 | TRBV13
CASSGPFLRGGAGNTIYF | TGTGCCAGCAGTGGCCCCTTTTTGAGGGGGGGAGCGGGAAACACCATATATTTT | NA | TRBJ1-3 | NA | TRBV2
CASSDQGELFF | TGTGCCAGCAGTGATCAGGGGGAGCTGTTTTTT | NA | TRBJ2-2 | NA | TRBV2
CAWSVLVNTEAFF | TGTGCCTGGAGTGTACTAGTGAACACTGAAGCTTTCTTT | NA | TRBJ1-1 | NA | TRBV30
CASSQDLGLGAGEQYF | TGTGCCAGCAGCCAAGATTTGGGCTTAGGGGCCGGCGAGCAGTACTTC | NA | TRBJ2-7 | NA | TRBV14
CASSTRTGGQGYTF | TGTGCCAGCAGCACGCGGACAGGGGGCCAAGGCTACACCTTC | NA | TRBJ1-2 | TRBD1 | TRBV7-2
CASTQGSLNTEAFF | TGTGCCAGTACCCAGGGCTCGCTGAACACTGAAGCTTTCTTT | few | TRBJ1-1 | NA | TRBV19
CASSPSSTEAFF | TGTGCCAGCAGTCCATCTAGCACTGAAGCTTTCTTT | NA | TRBJ1-1 | NA | TRBV6-5
CASSPQGLDTQYF | TGTGCCAGCTCGCCCCAGGGGCTTGATACGCAGTATTTT | NA | TRBJ2-3 | NA | TRBV18
CASSQDGDSHDGYTF | TGTGCCAGCAGCCAAGATGGTGACAGTCACGATGGCTACACCTTC | NA | TRBJ1-2 | NA | TRBV3-1/TRBV3-2
CASSQRTRGIWAAGDHIHNEQFF | TGTGCCAGCAGCCAACGGACAAGGGGGATTTGGGCAGCGGGGGACCACATACACAATGAGCAGTTCTTC | NA | TRBJ2-1 | TRBD2 | TRBV3-1/TRBV3-2
CASSSCLQGTSTEAFF | TGTGCCAGCAGCTCGTGCCTACAGGGGACGAGCACTGAAGCTTTCTTT | NA | TRBJ1-1 | TRBD1 | TRBV3-1/TRBV3-2
CASSEDGGGNYGYTF | TGTGCCAGCAGCGAGGATGGTGGGGGGAACTATGGCTACACCTTC | NA | TRBJ1-2 | NA | TRBV9
CASSVETGAYNEQFF | TGTGCCAGCAGCGTAGAGACAGGGGCCTACAATGAGCAGTTCTTC | NA | TRBJ2-1 | TRBD1 | TRBV9